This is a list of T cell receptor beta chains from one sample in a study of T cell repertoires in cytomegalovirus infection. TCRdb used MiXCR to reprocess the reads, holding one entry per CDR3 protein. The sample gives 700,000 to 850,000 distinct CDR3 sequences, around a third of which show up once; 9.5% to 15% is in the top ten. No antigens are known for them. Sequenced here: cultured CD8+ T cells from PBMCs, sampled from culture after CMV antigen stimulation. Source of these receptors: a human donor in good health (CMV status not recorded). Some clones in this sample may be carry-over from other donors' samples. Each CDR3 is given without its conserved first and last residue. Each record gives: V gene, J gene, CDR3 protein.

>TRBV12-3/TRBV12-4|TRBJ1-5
ASSFEGNQPQH
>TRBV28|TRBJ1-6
ASSFGQFNSPLH
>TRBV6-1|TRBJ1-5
ASSEQGALNQPQH
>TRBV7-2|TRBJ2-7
ASSQDGTSGNEQY
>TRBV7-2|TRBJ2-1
ASSLVGGDNEQF
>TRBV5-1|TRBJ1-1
ASRGGHPEAF
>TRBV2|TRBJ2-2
ASSERGGANTGELF
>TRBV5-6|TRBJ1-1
ASSPISDTEAF
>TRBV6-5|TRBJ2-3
ASSYTPSLAGGLDTQY
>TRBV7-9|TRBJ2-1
ASSRDRGDEQF
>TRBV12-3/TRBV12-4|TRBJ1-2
ASSFIIPGRNIPYGYT
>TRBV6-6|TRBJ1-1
ASRPYGTRAF
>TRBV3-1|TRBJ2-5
ASSQALAHQETQY
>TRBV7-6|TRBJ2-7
ASSLALGGEQY
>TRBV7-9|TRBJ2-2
TPSGYTGELF
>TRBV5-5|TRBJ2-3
ASSFFAGGIYTQY
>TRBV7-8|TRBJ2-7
ASTSGAEQY
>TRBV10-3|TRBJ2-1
AISESGKIDEQF
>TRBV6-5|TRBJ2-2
ASSYSGGNTGELF
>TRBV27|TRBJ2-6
ASSTQGAGANVLT
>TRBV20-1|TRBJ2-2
SAKRVLTGELF
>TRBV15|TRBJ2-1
ATSRDRLAYNEQF
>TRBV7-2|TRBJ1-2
ASSAPQGARGYT
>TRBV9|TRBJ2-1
ASTTGGAGEQF
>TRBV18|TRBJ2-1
ASSPPTGGSHNEQF
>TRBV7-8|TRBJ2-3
ASTLSTGYTDTQY
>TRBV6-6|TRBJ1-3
ASSYGSSGNTIY
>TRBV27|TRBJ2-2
ASSLSNRGELF
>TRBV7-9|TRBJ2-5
ASKEQPGETQY
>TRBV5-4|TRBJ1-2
ASSRPGGGYGYT
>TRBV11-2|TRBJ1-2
ASSRRVAEGYT
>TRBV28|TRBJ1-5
ASTYGGLQPQH